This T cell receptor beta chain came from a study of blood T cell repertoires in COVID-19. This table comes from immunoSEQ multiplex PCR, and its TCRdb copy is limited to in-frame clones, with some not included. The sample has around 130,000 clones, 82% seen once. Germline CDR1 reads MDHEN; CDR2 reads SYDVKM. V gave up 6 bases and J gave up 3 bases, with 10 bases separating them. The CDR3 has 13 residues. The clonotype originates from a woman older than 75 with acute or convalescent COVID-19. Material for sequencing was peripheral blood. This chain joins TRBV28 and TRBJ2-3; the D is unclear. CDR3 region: CASSSSITDTQYF. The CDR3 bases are TGTGCCAGCAGCTCGAGTATTACAGATACGCAGTATTTT.